These 8 T cell receptor beta chains came from one sample sequenced in a study of T cells in Graves' hyperthyroidism and ophthalmopathy (dated by TCRdb to between 2018 and 2020). Preparation of the library involved multiplex PCR. Instrument used: Illumina HiSeq 2000. The TCR beta CDR3 regions were amplified from the RNA transcripts. The first round of RT-PCR for the TCR CDR3 was performed with the HTBI primer set and the Qiagen OneStep RT-PCR kit. Starting from the raw public reads, TCRdb applied fastp trimming at Q25, assembled clones with MiXCR and retained in-frame beta chains. Records with the same CDR3 protein are collapsed into one entry carrying the most frequent genes and DNA. In this sample the table shows about 180,000 distinct CDR3 sequences, about a sixth of which occur a single time. The top ten clones comprise around 27% of the sample. Sequencing used blood. The receptors stem from a woman aged 45 to 65 with Graves' hyperthyroidism.

The sample holds many counts of this clonotype. The rearrangement joins TRBV4-1 to TRBJ2-7; 7 positions agree with TRBD2. Trimming removed 1 base from V and 4 bases from J; junction bases left unmatched: 4. Looked up from germline, CDR1 is MGHRA and CDR2 is YSYEKL. CDR3 length: 14 residues. CDR3 in amino acids: CASSQVQRGYEQYF. CDR3 sequence (DNA): TGCGCCAGCAGCCAAGTGCAGCGGGGTTACGAGCAGTACTTC.

This clonotype came up a few times. V and J are TRBV4-2 and TRBJ2-7; 9 nucleotides line up with TRBD1. The J segment lost 2 bases and the V segment lost 7 bases, leaving 6 bases of the junction unmatched. The CDR3 extends over 14 amino acids. CDR1 is LGHNA and CDR2 is YNFKEQ in the germline V gene. The CDR3 protein is CASKIGQGTYEQYF. For the CDR3, the DNA is TGTGCCAGCAAGATCGGACAGGGGACCTACGAGCAGTACTTC.

This clonotype was seen ten or more times. V usage is TRBV5-1 and J usage is TRBJ1-1; D gene ambiguous. The V end lost 3 bases, the J end lost 3 bases, and 15 bases lay between the germline ends. The germline V gene encodes CDR1 SGHRS and CDR2 YFSETQ. This CDR3 is 15 amino acids long. The CDR3 here is CASSSDTPGDTEAFF. The DNA of the CDR3 is TGCGCCAGCAGCTCCGACACCCCGGGTGACACTGAAGCTTTCTTT.

This clonotype was seen at least ten times. This chain uses TRBV28 with TRBJ1-5, with D possibly matching TRBD1 (5 bases). Trimming took 2 bases from V and 6 from J, leaving 11 bases between them. The CDR3 loop spans 14 amino acids. Germline-derived CDR1 and CDR2 are MDHEN and SYDVKM. CDR3 coding DNA: TGTGCCAGCAGTTTAAGGGGACCGCCTCAGCCCCAGCATTTT. Amino acids: CASSLRGPPQPQHF.

This clonotype was detected many times. The CDR3 nucleotides read TGTGCCAGCAGCCTCATAGACAGGGGGCCCCAGCATTTT. It specifies CASSLIDRGPQHF. The chain uses TRBV9 and TRBJ1-5; 8 nucleotides agree with TRBD1. The V gene's germline CDR1 is SGDLS and CDR2 YYNGEE. CDR3 length: 13 residues. V was pared by 4 bases and J by 9 bases, with 6 bases of the junction left unmatched.

This clonotype was observed at least ten times. A junction end diverges from the germline sequence, so it may reflect a read error. The rearrangement links TRBV7-7 to TRBJ2-2; unclear D gene. The CDR3 sequence is 16 residues long. CDR1 SSHAT and CDR2 FNYEAQ come from the germline V gene (reference sequence). This CDR3 is CASSFKHPSPTGELFF. For the CDR3, the DNA is TGTGCTAGCAGCTTCAAACATCCTAGTCCCACCGGGGAGCTGTTTTTT.

The gene calls are TRBV20-1 and TRBJ1-1; D may be TRBD1 (6 bases). Germline assignment: CDR1 DFQATT and CDR2 SNEGSKA (reference sequence). Trimming shortened V by 6 bases and J by 7 bases, and 9 bases separated the two germline ends. The CDR3 extends over 10 amino acids. Here the CDR3 reads CSAGDIEAFF. The CDR3 nucleotides read TGCAGTGCCGGGGACATTGAAGCTTTCTTT.

This clonotype was found many times. V and J are TRBV6-2 or TRBV6-3 and TRBJ1-1; the D gene is possibly TRBD1 (5 bases). This CDR3 has 13 amino acids. Trimming took off 8 bases at V and 1 base at J, with 11 bases between the two ends. Germline lookup yields CDR1 MNHEY and CDR2 SVGEGT. In nucleotides, the CDR3 is TGTGCCAGCCGAGGGGACGGGAACACTGAAGCTTTCTTT. Translated, it gives CASRGDGNTEAFF.